This TCR beta chain was observed in a study of T-cell memory formation after mild COVID-19 (dated by TCRdb to the early 2020s). Study-level background: TCR sequence clusters from the two donors were largely donor specific. In two donors, T-cell clones that expanded and contracted after mild COVID-19 were followed by sequencing TCRalpha and TCRbeta repertoires longitudinally. The cohort comprised two young, previously healthy adult volunteers, one female and one male.

For sequencing, an Illumina NovaSeq 6000 was employed. Using 5'RACE with constant-segment primers, TCRalpha and TCRbeta cDNA libraries were constructed, with sample barcodes and unique molecular identifiers added in the process. Trizol reagent was used to extract RNA from every sample. Libraries were amplified in two PCR steps, with a second sample barcode and Illumina TruSeq adapters added in the second step. Libraries were sequenced on an Illumina NovaSeq with 2 x 150 bp paired-end reads. In the authors' own workflow: Reads were demultiplexed and collapsed into UMI-guided consensus sequences with migec v1.2.7. Using mixcr v2.1.11, the UMI consensuses were aligned to TRA and TRB V and J templates and assembled into clonotypes. A clonotype was counted as expanded or contracted only if both edgeR and NoisET called the change significant, with noise models trained on biological replicates. edgeR calls used a false discovery rate-adjusted p below 0.01 and a log2 fold-change threshold of 1. As an exploratory analysis of dynamics, max-normalized trajectories of the 1000 most abundant clonotypes were examined by PCA with hierarchical clustering. Separately sequenced CD4+ and CD8+ repertoires were used to assign a CD4 or CD8 phenotype to each responding clone. TCRdb reran the public reads through fastp at Q25 and MiXCR, keeping productive beta chains. Rows with one shared CDR3 protein collapse into an entry with the most common genes and DNA. Here the V and J calls rest on TCRdb's processing, not on the authors' analysis. The table for this sample lists 400,000 or so distinct CDR3 sequences; around 18% of them were counted only once. Roughly 8% of the sample lies in the top ten.

Ficoll-Paque density gradient centrifugation was used to isolate PBMCs. Overall study results and their limits: Whether the second-wave clones peaking on day 37 were SARS-CoV-2 specific was not confirmed. Some responding clones were detected in pre-infection memory, suggesting pre-existing cross-reactive memory T cells joined the SARS-CoV-2 response. Contracting CD4+ clones turned up mainly in the CM and EM memory subsets, whereas EMRA was where CD8+ clones were enriched. Only a couple of mild cases were covered in the study, and larger cohorts including severe cases with pre-infection samples were considered necessary. From day 15 to 85, contracting clones showed balanced CD4/CD8 phenotypes, whereas a second wave of clones that expanded from day 15 to 37 leaned towards CD4+.

For CDR1 and CDR2, the germline V gene lists SGHRS and YFSETQ. Taken from cysteine to phenylalanine, the CDR3 has 17 residues. Only the CDR3 region is kept as DNA, spanning 51 bases read in frame from base 1. V trim: 3 bases; J trim: 3 bases; unmatched bases: 12. The table lists this clonotype with many counts. Which antigen it targets is not known. One base away there is no much larger clone; base qualities are not given. The chain is encoded by TRBV5-1 joined to TRBJ2-3; TRBD2 matches 8 bases in the middle. The TCR sequence derives from an adult woman who had mild COVID-19 (a few samples of this study predate the infection). The sample titles of this study are shuffled in the database, so cell type and time point are left out; the donor was told from shared clones. The sequenced material came from PBMCs or a T cell subset sorted from them (not recorded which). The CDR3 region has the sequence CASSSFRPGGWTDTQYF. The DNA reads TGCGCCAGCAGCTCCTTCCGACCGGGGGGGTGGACAGATACGCAGTATTTT. With all but the CDR3 taken from the reference TRBV5-1 and TRBJ2-3 genes, the full variable domain is: KAGVTQTPRYLIKTRGQQVTLSCSPISGHRSVSWYQQTPGQGLQFLFEYFSETQRNKGNFPGRFSGRQFSNSRSEMNVSTLELGDSALYLCASSSFRPGGWTDTQYFGPGTRLTVL.